Listed below are T cell receptor beta chains from one sample, sequenced in a study of cytomegalovirus exposure and HLA in healthy donors. TCRdb's copy holds only in-frame clones and misses some; the assay was immunoSEQ multiplex PCR. Of around 280,000 clones in the sample, around nine tenths were seen once. Sequencing was performed on PBMCs. The receptors come from a woman aged 18-29 years in good health and CMV-seronegative. CDR3s include the opening cysteine and the closing phenylalanine or tryptophan. The D gene is left open where the match is weak. Not all rows give a size; the values are once, few, many and, for expanded clones, a class.

D gene	V gene	clone size	J gene	CDR3 DNA	CDR3 protein
NA	TRBV6-6	NA	TRBJ1-1	TGTGCCAGCAGTCGGGACTCTGGGGCTTTCTTT	CASSRDSGAFF
NA	TRBV9	NA	TRBJ2-3	TGTGCCAGCAGCGTAGAGTGGGGGGGCACAGATACGCAGTATTTT	CASSVEWGGTDTQYF
NA	TRBV14	NA	TRBJ1-4	TGTGCCAGCAGCCCACCCACGGGAAAACTGTTTTTT	CASSPPTGKLFF
NA	TRBV1	NA	TRBJ2-5	TGCACCAGCAGCCCTGGGACTAGTGAGGACCAAGAGACCCAGTACTTC	CTSSPGTSEDQETQYF
NA	TRBV4-1	NA	TRBJ1-5	TGCGCCAGCAGCCAAGGAGGGCAGGGGTATCAGCCCCAGCATTTT	CASSQGGQGYQPQHF
TRBD2	TRBV5-4	NA	TRBJ2-7	TGTGCCAGCAGCATGGGGGGCATATTGGCTAGCGGGTCCGAGCAGTACTTC	CASSMGGILASGSEQYF
NA	TRBV19	once	TRBJ2-7	TGTGCCAGTAGTCCCGCCGGGGGGCGATACGAGCAGTACTTC	CASSPAGGRYEQYF
NA	TRBV6-1	NA	TRBJ1-3	TGTGCCAGCAGTGATCTTGGAAACACCATATATTTT	CASSDLGNTIYF
NA	TRBV5-1	few	TRBJ1-2	TGCGCCAGCAGCCAAGACAGTTTCATCTATGGCTACACCTTC	CASSQDSFIYGYTF
NA	TRBV27	once	TRBJ1-1	TGTGCCAGCACCCGTCGGGGGAACACTGAAGCTTTCTTT	CASTRRGNTEAFF
NA	TRBV11-1	few	TRBJ2-2	TGTGCCAGCAGCTTACGGTTCACCGGGGAGCTGTTTTTT	CASSLRFTGELFF
TRBD1	TRBV9	NA	TRBJ2-1	TGTGCCAGCAGCGTACGAGGGGGCAAGATCGGTGAGCAGTTCTTC	CASSVRGGKIGEQFF
TRBD1	TRBV6-9	NA	TRBJ1-3	TGTGCCAGCAGTTATTTAGACGGCAGGGGGCGAAAATCATCTGGAAACACCATATATTTT	CASSYLDGRGRKSSGNTIYF
NA	TRBV2	NA	TRBJ2-7	TGTGCCAGCAGTGAGAGGTACGAGCAGTACTTC	CASSERYEQYF
NA	TRBV2	once	TRBJ1-5	TGTGCCAGCGTAAGGGGTTTTGATCAGCCCCAGCATTTT	CASVRGFDQPQHF
NA	TRBV13	NA	TRBJ2-7	TGTGCCAGCAGCTTAGTTGGAGATAGGGGCTCCTACGAGCAGTACTTC	CASSLVGDRGSYEQYF
NA	TRBV5-4	NA	TRBJ2-5	TGTGCCAGCAGCCGCGAGGGACTCGTAAGGGGAGAGACCCAGTACTTC	CASSREGLVRGETQYF
NA	TRBV4-1	NA	TRBJ2-1	TGCGCCAGCAGCCAAGATAGGACAGTCAACTCCTACAATGAGCAGTTCTTC	CASSQDRTVNSYNEQFF
TRBD2	TRBV5-4	NA	TRBJ2-1	TGTGCCAGCAGCTCGGCCGGGGGGTCCCCGAAATACAATGAGCAGTTCTTC	CASSSAGGSPKYNEQFF
NA	TRBV2	NA	TRBJ1-1	TGTGCCAGCAGCCTTACAGGTTCCCGCGGAGCTTTCTTT	CASSLTGSRGAFF
NA	TRBV6-5	NA	TRBJ1-2	TGTGCCAGCAGTACCGGACACCAGAGCCTGGGCTACACCTTC	CASSTGHQSLGYTF
NA	TRBV5-1	NA	TRBJ2-2	TGCGCCAGCAGTAAGGACTCCACGTACACCGGGGAGCTGTTTTTT	CASSKDSTYTGELFF
NA	TRBV9	NA	TRBJ1-1	TGTGCCAGCAGCGTAGCAGGGGTTGGGACTGAAGCTTTCTTT	CASSVAGVGTEAFF
NA	TRBV2	NA	TRBJ2-7	TGTGCCAGCAACCAAGAACAAGAGCAGTACTTC	CASNQEQEQYF
NA	TRBV19	once	TRBJ1-1	TGTGCCAGCTCGCGCATACGGACTGAAGCTTTCTTT	CASSRIRTEAFF
NA	TRBV27	NA	TRBJ2-2	TGTGCCAGGGCCTCTCGGCGGGGCGACACGAACACCGGGGAGCTGTTTTTT	CARASRRGDTNTGELFF
NA	TRBV6-5	few	TRBJ2-1	TGTGCCAGCAGTTACATCGTGGGGGGCTACAATGAGCAGTTCTTC	CASSYIVGGYNEQFF
NA	TRBV6-6	NA	TRBJ1-6	TGTGCCACCACCCTGGCAGGTCGGGGTTCACCCCTCCACTTT	CATTLAGRGSPLHF
TRBD2	TRBV11-2	NA	TRBJ2-5	TGTGCCAGCAGCTTGACACGGACTAGTCAAGAGACCCAGTACTTC	CASSLTRTSQETQYF
NA	TRBV10-2	NA	TRBJ2-3	TGCGCCAGCAGTGGTGGCGGGTCAGATACGCAGTATTTT	CASSGGGSDTQYF
NA	TRBV4-3	NA	TRBJ2-7	TGCGCCAGCAGCCAAGGCTTATTAGAAGAGCAGTACTTC	CASSQGLLEEQYF
NA	TRBV6-5	NA	TRBJ2-7	TGTGCCAGCAGTTACAACCCCCAGGGAGGTTACGAGCAGTACTTC	CASSYNPQGGYEQYF
NA	TRBV6-5	NA	TRBJ2-2	TGTGCCAGCAGTTGGCAGACGAACACCGGGGAGCTGTTTTTT	CASSWQTNTGELFF
TRBD1	TRBV5-1	NA	TRBJ1-2	TGCGCCAGCAGCTTGGGACAGGGGAGCGGCTACACCTTC	CASSLGQGSGYTF
NA	TRBV4-1	NA	TRBJ1-2	TGCGCCAGCAGCCAAGGGGCAAACAACTATGGCTACACCTTC	CASSQGANNYGYTF
TRBD1	TRBV7-9	NA	TRBJ1-1	TGTTCCAGCAGCCCACGACAGGGCAGTGAAGCTTTCTTT	CSSSPRQGSEAFF
TRBD1	TRBV30	NA	TRBJ2-5	TGTGCCTGGGGACAGGGGCTCAGAGAGACCCAGTACTTC	CAWGQGLRETQYF
TRBD2	TRBV6-1	once	TRBJ2-5	TGTGCCAGCAGTGAAGGGGTTCGGGGGGGCGGGCAAGAGACCCAGTACTTC	CASSEGVRGGGQETQYF
NA	TRBV10-3	NA	TRBJ1-1	TGTGCCATCAGTGCCCCTGGGGCTGGCACTGAAGCTTTCTTT	CAISAPGAGTEAFF
NA	TRBV4-1	NA	TRBJ2-5	TGCGCCAGCAGCCAACCCCAGGGGACCCAGTACTTC	CASSQPQGTQYF
TRBD2	TRBV10-3	NA	TRBJ2-1	TGTGCCGTCCTAGCGGGGGGGAATGAGCAGTTCTTC	CAVLAGGNEQFF
NA	TRBV6-5	NA	TRBJ2-2	TGTGCCAGCAGTTACTCCCTGACAGCCTACACCGGGGAGCTGTTTTTT	CASSYSLTAYTGELFF